These 6 T cell receptor beta chains came from one sample sequenced in a study of the immune and genomic landscape of osteosarcoma. Sequencing was performed with immunoSEQ multiplex PCR; in TCRdb, only in-frame clones are kept and a portion is missing. The repertoire consists of about 470 clones, with around four fifths occurring once and the leading ten covering about 10%. Sequenced input: metastatic tumor tissue from the lung. The receptors were gathered from a man aged 18 to 29 with osteosarcoma.

The rearrangement links TRBV27 to TRBJ2-1; D gene ambiguous. This CDR3 spans 16 amino acids. V lost 4 bases to trimming and J lost 0 bases, with 13 bases between them. CDR1 MNHEY and CDR2 SMNVEV come from the germline V gene (reference sequence). The CDR3, as DNA: TGTGCCAGCAGTTCCGCGTGGGATGTCTCCTACAATGAGCAGTTCTTC. This encodes CASSSAWDVSYNEQFF.

The chain links TRBV4-1 to TRBJ2-6, with D unresolved. From germline, CDR1 is MGHRA and CDR2 YSYEKL. The ends were cut back, 5 bases at V and 5 bases at J, with 22 bases in the middle. The CDR3 is 18 residues long. The CDR3 DNA reads TGCGCCAGCAGCTTCGAATGCGAACCACAAAGTCGGGCCAACGTCCTGACTTTC. This sequence encodes CASSFECEPQSRANVLTF.

The chain uses TRBV9 and TRBJ2-7, with a tentative D call TRBD2 (6 bases). The CDR3 totals 13 residues. V lost 3 bases to trimming and J lost 4 bases, with 11 bases between them. Germline CDR1 SGDLS, CDR2 YYNGEE. The CDR3 DNA reads as TGTGCCAGCAGCGCCGCCGGGAGTTACGAGCAGTACTTC. Its translation: CASSAAGSYEQYF.

The chain has TRBV11-2 and TRBJ2-1; D gene unclear. CDR1 is SGHAT and CDR2 is FQNNGV in the germline V gene. The ends were cut back, 2 bases at V and 8 bases at J, with 13 bases in the middle. The CDR3 runs to 14 residues. The chain's CDR3 is CASSLLGPGDEQFF. CDR3 DNA sequence: TGTGCCAGCAGCTTACTAGGACCAGGCGATGAGCAGTTCTTC.

This chain uses TRBV11-1 with TRBJ2-5; either TRBD1 or TRBD2 may supply D (6 bases each). The germline V gene encodes CDR1 SGHAT and CDR2 FQDESV (reference sequence). The CDR3 has 16 amino acids. V lost 2 bases to trimming and J lost 0 bases, with 13 bases between them. CDR3 sequence: CASSLSRGAYQETQYF. In DNA, the CDR3 is TGTGCCAGCAGCTTATCTAGGGGGGCCTACCAAGAGACCCAGTACTTC.

This clone was seen a handful of times. The chain links TRBV19 to TRBJ2-7; no clear D gene. Germline-derived CDR1 and CDR2 are LNHDA and SQIVND (reference sequence). V was pared by 5 bases and J by 6 bases, with 17 bases between. CDR3 size: 14 residues. CDR3 loop: CASSFGERASEQYF. CDR3 DNA: TGTGCCAGTAGTTTCGGCGAACGGGCGTCCGAGCAGTACTTC.